One and the same sample provided the 14 T cell receptor beta chains below, sequenced in a study of blood T cell repertoires in COVID-19. Using immunoSEQ multiplex PCR, the repertoire was profiled, and TCRdb retains in-frame clones only, with some absent. The sample gives 250,000 to 350,000 clones, roughly nine tenths of which show up once; approximately 5% is in the top ten. Material: PBMCs or T cells enriched from blood (not recorded which). The receptor set was obtained from a woman in her 30s who had recovered from COVID-19.

This chain joins TRBV5-4 and TRBJ2-5; TRBD2 might be the D (6 bases). In germline, CDR1 is SGHNT, CDR2 YYREEE (reference sequence). Trimming removed 2 bases at V and 6 bases at J, with 11 bases between. The CDR3 has 13 residues. CDR3 sequence (DNA): TGTGCCAGCAGCTTCGGGGGAGGACAGACCCAGTACTTC. Amino acids: CASSFGGGQTQYF.

The chain joins TRBV6-5 to TRBJ1-3; 8 bases are a match to TRBD1. From germline, CDR1 is MNHEY and CDR2 SVGAGI. After removal of 7 bases from V and 9 bases from J, the junction contained 14 bases not matched to a gene. CDR3 length: 15 residues. This chain's CDR3 is CASTEGAGGFGTIYF. Written as DNA, the CDR3 is TGTGCCAGCACCGAGGGGGCAGGGGGCTTTGGCACCATATATTTT.

V is TRBV3-1 (or the pseudogene TRBV3-2) and J is TRBJ1-5; D is ambiguous. CDR1 is LGHDT and CDR2 is YNNKEL in the germline V gene (reference sequence). This CDR3 contains 15 residues. V was cut by 0 bases and J by 0 bases, with 6 bases left in between. The CDR3 DNA sequence: TGTGCCAGCAGCCAAGACGGGTTTAGCAATCAGCCCCAGCATTTT. It translates to CASSQDGFSNQPQHF.

The chain carries TRBV5-1 and TRBJ2-2, with TRBD1 matching 9 bases. Trimming at V came to 5 bases and at J to 3 bases, leaving 5 bases not matched to a gene. CDR3 length: 15 amino acids. Germline V lookup: CDR1 SGHRS, CDR2 YFSETQ. This CDR3 reads CASRPQGADTGELFF. CDR3 coding DNA: TGCGCCAGCAGGCCACAGGGGGCAGACACCGGGGAGCTGTTTTTT.

The chain joins TRBV9 to TRBJ2-1; D might be TRBD2 (6 bases). The ends were cut back, 4 bases at V and 5 bases at J, with 16 bases in the middle. CDR1 SGDLS and CDR2 YYNGEE come from the germline V gene. The CDR3 extends over 15 amino acids. For the CDR3, the DNA is TGTGCCAGCAGCACGGGGGACTTACCGAACAATGAGCAGTTCTTC. Translated, it gives CASSTGDLPNNEQFF.

The V and J genes are TRBV6-5 and TRBJ1-5; TRBD1 is a possible D gene (5 bases). CDR1 MNHEY and CDR2 SVGAGI come from the germline V gene. The V end was cut by 5 bases, the J end by 0 bases, with 11 bases between. This CDR3 comprises 15 residues. CDR3 sequence: CASSRQGYSNQPQHF. In nucleotides, the CDR3 is TGTGCCAGCAGTCGTCAGGGTTATAGCAATCAGCCCCAGCATTTT.

V usage is TRBV24-1 and J usage is TRBJ2-7; D possibly corresponds to TRBD2 (6 bases). CDR1 and CDR2 from the germline V gene are KGHDR and SFDVKD. The CDR3 covers 14 residues. The V gene lost 9 bases and the J gene lost 0 bases, with 14 bases spanning the gap. The CDR3 loop reads CATPGLEASYEQYF. The CDR3 nucleotides are TGTGCCACCCCGGGACTCGAGGCCTCCTACGAGCAGTACTTC.

V and J are TRBV7-4 and TRBJ1-6; D perhaps matches TRBD1 (6 bases). Trimming pared 5 bases from V and 11 bases from J, leaving 16 bases between. CDR1 is SGHVT and CDR2 is SQSDAQ in the germline V gene. This CDR3 is 14 amino acids long. CDR3 DNA: TGTGCCAGCAGCGCAACAGGGTCGCCTCCACCCCTCCACTTT. Amino acids: CASSATGSPPPLHF.

This rearrangement joins TRBV6-5 to TRBJ2-2; D gene uncertain. The CDR3 sequence is 13 residues long. V was cut by 1 base and J by 6 bases, with 6 bases left in between. Germline loops: CDR1 MNHEY, CDR2 SVGAGI. CDR3 amino acids: CASSYYSPGELFF. CDR3 in DNA: TGTGCCAGCAGTTACTACTCCCCCGGGGAGCTGTTTTTT.

The J gene is TRBJ1-2, the V gene TRBV6-5, with 8 bases aligning to TRBD1. V lost 2 bases to trimming and J lost 3 bases; unmatched junction nucleotides: 8. The germline V gene has CDR1 MNHEY and CDR2 SVGAGI. The CDR3 covers 16 residues. The CDR3 bases are TGTGCCAGCAGTTACCCTAGGACAGGGTGGGACTATGGCTACACCTTC. Translated, it gives CASSYPRTGWDYGYTF.

The CDR3 bases are TGTGCCAGCAGCCCTCGAGACAGGGGCCGCGAGCAGTTCTTC. It translates to CASSPRDRGREQFF. The V and J genes are TRBV4-2 and TRBJ2-1, with 8 nucleotides matching TRBD1. Trimming at V came to 4 bases and at J to 10 bases, leaving 9 bases not matched to a gene. CDR1 and CDR2 (germline): LGHNA, YNFKEQ. The CDR3 is 14 residues long.

The chain is built from TRBV2 and TRBJ2-2, with 7 bases aligning to TRBD2. V lost 5 bases and J lost 5; bases outside the gene matches: 14. The CDR3 sequence is 17 residues long. Germline V gives CDR1 SNHLY, CDR2 FYNNEI. CDR3 loop: CASSQWGGTRVTGELFF. The DNA for the CDR3 is TGTGCCAGCAGTCAATGGGGGGGGACCAGGGTGACCGGGGAGCTGTTTTTT.

This clone was seen only once. The chain recombines TRBV30 with TRBJ1-3; D call uncertain. The CDR3 extends over 14 amino acids. Trimming shortened V by 2 bases and J by 0 bases, and 8 bases separated the two germline ends. CDR1 and CDR2 from the germline V gene are GTSNPN and SVGIG (reference sequence). CDR3 residues: CAWSIRVSGNTIYF. CDR3 in DNA: TGTGCCTGGAGTATTCGGGTCTCTGGAAACACCATATATTTT.

The gene calls are TRBV5-1 and TRBJ1-5; 7 bases match TRBD1. The germline V gene has CDR1 SGHRS and CDR2 YFSETQ. V lost 4 bases to trimming and J lost 3 bases; unmatched junction nucleotides: 10. This CDR3 region has 16 residues. As DNA, the CDR3 is TGCGCCAGCAGCGACGGGACAGAGGGGCTCAATCAGCCCCAGCATTTT. Translating it yields CASSDGTEGLNQPQHF.